Each of the 13 T cell receptor beta chains below was sequenced from the same sample in a study of cytomegalovirus exposure and HLA in healthy donors. Primers: 60 Vbeta forward and 13 Jbeta reverse. The method was immunoSEQ multiplex PCR; TCRdb's version includes in-frame clones alone and lacks a portion of them. The sample carries 120,000 or so clones, over 60% recorded once. What was sequenced was PBMCs. These receptors all come from a man younger than 40 in good health and CMV-seronegative.

This CDR3 reads CASSYGPIGGNEQFF. The DNA for the CDR3 is TGTGCCAGCAGCTACGGGCCCATCGGGGGCAATGAGCAGTTCTTC. This sequence joins TRBV9 and TRBJ2-1; a weak D match, TRBD2 (6 bases). The V end lost 4 bases, the J end lost 6 bases, and 17 bases lay between the germline ends. CDR1 and CDR2 (germline): SGDLS, YYNGEE. The CDR3 has 15 residues.

The chain is built from TRBV7-6 and TRBJ2-1; 8 nucleotides align to TRBD2. Germline trimming cut 1 base from V and 9 bases from J; bases unmatched to any gene: 5. Germline CDR1 SGHVS, CDR2 FNYEAQ. The CDR3 consists of 14 residues. The CDR3 is CASSLVGGAGEQFF. CDR3 DNA sequence: TGTGCCAGCAGCTTAGTCGGGGGGGCCGGTGAGCAGTTCTTC.

This clone was counted between two and nine times. The chain has TRBV11-3 and TRBJ1-2, with D maybe TRBD1 (6 bases). Germline loops: CDR1 SGHNT, CDR2 YENEEA. The length of the CDR3 is 16 residues. Between the trimmed V and J ends, which lost 2 bases and 8 bases, there was a span of 21 bases. The CDR3 here is CASSLWGPGAFGGYTF. Written as DNA, the CDR3 is TGTGCCAGCAGCTTATGGGGGCCTGGGGCGTTCGGGGGCTACACCTTC.

The chain uses TRBV15 and TRBJ2-1; 15 bases agree with TRBD2. Germline-derived CDR1 and CDR2 are LNHNV and YYDKDF (reference sequence). The junction had 8 bases not matched to a gene; V was cut back by 2 bases and J by 0 bases. The CDR3 contains 20 residues. In nucleotides, the CDR3 is TGTGCCACCAGCAGATCCGGACTAGCGGGGGGGTTTAGCTCCTACAATGAGCAGTTCTTC. Its protein is CATSRSGLAGGFSSYNEQFF.

The chain couples TRBV25-1 to TRBJ1-1; no clear D gene. V was shortened by 7 bases and J by 1 base, with 7 bases between the two germline ends. Germline CDR1 reads MGHDK; CDR2 reads SYGVNS. The CDR3 extends over 12 amino acids. The CDR3: CASNRGNTEAFF. The DNA for the CDR3 is TGTGCCAGCAATCGGGGGAACACTGAAGCTTTCTTT.

The J gene is TRBJ1-1, the V gene TRBV6-1; D ambiguous. CDR1 is MNHNS, CDR2 SASEGT, per germline. Trimming took 9 bases from V and 1 from J, leaving 9 bases between them. The length of the CDR3 is 12 residues. CDR3 loop: CASRHANTEAFF. CDR3 nucleotides: TGTGCCAGTCGACACGCGAACACTGAAGCTTTCTTT.

The genes are TRBV11-2 and TRBJ1-2, with TRBD1 matching over 9 bases. With V trimmed by 4 bases and J by 2 bases, 2 bases remained unmatched. This CDR3 is built from 14 residues. Germline V gene data show CDR1 as SGHAT and CDR2 as FQNNGV. This CDR3 reads CASSSQGANYGYTF. For the CDR3, the DNA is TGTGCCAGCAGCTCACAGGGGGCAAACTATGGCTACACCTTC.

This chain joins TRBV7-6 and TRBJ2-7; 7 bases match TRBD1. The CDR3 extends over 12 amino acids. The ends lost 5 bases at V and 4 bases at J; junction bases unmatched: 2. The germline CDR1 and CDR2 sequences are SGHVS and FNYEAQ. CDR3 region: CASSPRGYEQYF. CDR3 sequence (DNA): TGTGCCAGCAGCCCCAGGGGGTACGAGCAGTACTTC.

This sequence joins TRBV5-1 and TRBJ2-5; D gene uncertain. Trimming took off 4 bases at V and 8 bases at J, with 18 bases between the two ends. This CDR3 spans 14 amino acids. Germline CDR1 and CDR2: SGHRS and YFSETQ. CDR3 nucleotides: TGCGCCAGCAGCCCGGGTCGGTCTAGAAATACCCAGTACTTC. Its protein is CASSPGRSRNTQYF.

The chain links TRBV4-1 to TRBJ1-1, with a weak D call TRBD1 (5 bases). This CDR3 contains 17 residues. Germline V CDR1 and CDR2: MGHRA, YSYEKL. V shed 2 bases and J shed 4 bases, with 20 bases lying between them. This CDR3 reads CASSQTFTGFRGTEAFF. The CDR3 nucleotides read TGCGCCAGCAGCCAAACCTTTACAGGTTTCCGTGGCACTGAAGCTTTCTTT.

The chain joins TRBV6-5 to TRBJ1-1; 8 bases are shared with TRBD1. Looked up from germline, CDR1 is MNHEY and CDR2 is SVGAGI. Trimming removed 0 bases from V and 4 bases from J; junction bases left unmatched: 4. The CDR3 loop spans 15 amino acids. This chain's CDR3 is CASSYSTGALTEAFF. The CDR3 DNA reads as TGTGCCAGCAGTTACTCGACAGGGGCGCTCACTGAAGCTTTCTTT.

This chain connects TRBV18 to TRBJ1-4; D ambiguous. The CDR3 has 15 amino acids. The ends were cut back, 9 bases at V and 8 bases at J, with 22 bases in the middle. Germline CDR1 reads KGHSH; CDR2 reads LQKENI. CDR3 bases: TGTGCCAGTTCCGGAGGGATACGGGATTGGGAAAAACTGTTTTTT. Encoded protein: CASSGGIRDWEKLFF.

V is TRBV6-5 and J is TRBJ2-5, with a weak D call TRBD2 (6 bases). Germline V CDR1 and CDR2: MNHEY, SVGAGI. CDR3 length equals 11 residues. In nucleotides, the CDR3 is TGTGCGATCGGGGGTGGGGAGACCCAGTACTTC. It is translated as CAIGGGETQYF.